A single sample is the source of the 31 T cell receptor beta chains below, sequenced in a study of CD8 T cells in ankylosing spondylitis. TCRdb independently ran MiXCR on the 5' RACE reads; one entry per CDR3 protein. Altogether over 150,000 distinct CDR3 sequences are present, 15% to 20% being singletons, with the ten largest covering about 4.3%. The sequenced sample consisted of blood, either unsorted or a sorted T cell fraction (not recorded which). The receptors derive from a male donor aged 10-35 years with ankylosing spondylitis or in good health (not recorded which).

This clonotype was recorded a few times. CDR3 sequence reads: CSVEGMDNNYEQYF. The CDR3 coding sequence is TGCAGCGTTGAGGGTATGGACAATAACTACGAGCAGTACTTC. The chain employs TRBV29-1 and TRBJ2-7; tentative D call: TRBD1 (5 bases). The germline gives CDR1 SQVTM, CDR2 ANQGSEA. The CDR3 spans 14 residues. Trimming shortened V by 3 bases and J by 3 bases, and 15 bases separated the two germline ends.

The chain carries TRBV14 and TRBJ2-1; 11 bases are shared with TRBD2. V shed 3 bases, J shed 9 bases, and the junction held 10 bases outside the gene matches. This CDR3 region has 16 residues. Germline CDR1 reads SGHDN; CDR2 reads FVKESK. The CDR3, as DNA: TGTGCCAGCAGCCATCTTCCTAGCGGGAGGTCAGGTGAGCAGTTCTTC. This translates into CASSHLPSGRSGEQFF.

The chain employs TRBV10-2 and TRBJ2-7, with TRBD1 matching 12 bases. Germline trimming cut 5 bases from V and 3 bases from J; bases unmatched to any gene: 5. The CDR3 has 15 amino acids. Germline CDR1 WSHSY, CDR2 SAAADI. In DNA, the CDR3 is TGCGCCAGCAGTAGGGACAGGGGGCGACTCTACGAGCAGTACGTC. Its translation: CASSRDRGRLYEQYV.

This clonotype was found many times. The chain carries TRBV20-1 and TRBJ2-2; D possibly matches TRBD1 or TRBD2 (5 bases each). The CDR3 is made up of 13 amino acids. Germline-derived CDR1 and CDR2 are DFQATT and SNEGSKA (reference sequence). Trimming left V 3 bases short and J 5 bases short, with 10 bases between. DNA for the CDR3: TGCAGTGCTAGGGGACCAATTACCGGGGAGCTGTTTTTT. It translates to CSARGPITGELFF.

This clonotype was detected many times. This rearrangement joins TRBV21-1 to TRBJ2-7; TRBD1 reflects the table's D call only, with no check against the DNA. TRBV21-1 is an annotated pseudogene. This CDR3 spans 15 amino acids. The DNA for the CDR3 is TGTGCCAGCCGAGAGGTCGAGGGGAAAACCTACGAGCAGTACGTC. Protein product: CASREVEGKTYEQYV.

The chain employs TRBV2 and TRBJ1-4, with TRBD1 matching over 8 bases. V shed 4 bases, J shed 6 bases, and the junction held 4 bases outside the gene matches. Per the germline V gene, CDR1 is SNHLY and CDR2 is FYNNEI. This CDR3 comprises 14 residues. The DNA for the CDR3 is TGTGCCAGCAGTGTCCGACAGGGGTATGAAAAACTGTTTTTT. Translation gives CASSVRQGYEKLFF.

This clonotype was observed many times. This chain links TRBV20-1 with TRBJ2-3; D call uncertain. CDR1 is DFQATT and CDR2 is SNEGSKA in the germline V gene (reference sequence). The ends were cut back, 5 bases at V and 3 bases at J, with 12 bases in the middle. This CDR3 has 13 residues. CDR3 loop: CSAPQGSTDTQYF. The CDR3 DNA follows: TGCAGTGCTCCCCAAGGATCGACAGATACGCAGTATTTT.

This clonotype was detected ten times or more. The chain is built from TRBV20-1 and TRBJ1-2; 8 nucleotides agree with TRBD1. After removal of 6 bases from V and 4 bases from J, the junction contained 7 bases not matched to a gene. The length of the CDR3 is 13 residues. Germline V gene data show CDR1 as DFQATT and CDR2 as SNEGSKA (reference sequence). The CDR3 sequence is CSARAGGRYGYTF. CDR3 in DNA: TGCAGTGCCCGGGCAGGGGGCCGCTATGGCTACACCTTC.

This clonotype was seen ten or more times. The V call is TRBV12-3 or TRBV12-4, the J call TRBJ2-1, with 8 bases aligning to TRBD1. V lost 11 bases and J lost 8; bases outside the gene matches: 8. This CDR3 comprises 12 residues. The CDR3 sequence is CALGQGGDEQFF. In DNA, the CDR3 is TGTGCCCTCGGACAGGGCGGGGATGAGCAGTTCTTC.

Ten or more counts support this clonotype. This chain links TRBV29-1 with TRBJ2-5; D possibly matches TRBD1 or TRBD2 (6 bases each). The V and J ends lost 5 bases and 4 bases respectively, with 11 bases between them. This CDR3 contains 12 residues. Germline V gene sequence: CDR1 SQVTM, CDR2 ANQGSEA. The CDR3 DNA sequence: TGCAGCGTTCGCAGGGGAGGAGAGACCCAGTACTTC. This translates into CSVRRGGETQYF.

The chain recombines TRBV27 with TRBJ1-2; D ambiguous. V lost 6 bases to trimming and J lost 2 bases, with 16 bases between them. The CDR3 is 15 residues long. Germline V gene data show CDR1 as MNHEY and CDR2 as SMNVEV (reference sequence). The CDR3, as DNA: TGTGCCAGCAGCGGAACGGGCCAGCTCAACTATGGCTACACCTTC. Its protein product is CASSGTGQLNYGYTF.

V is TRBV29-1 and J is TRBJ1-1; possible D gene TRBD1, 6 bases. The length of the CDR3 is 12 residues. Trimming took off 1 base at V and 4 bases at J, with 7 bases between the two ends. The germline V gene encodes CDR1 SQVTM and CDR2 ANQGSEA. This CDR3 is CSVEVGGTEAFF. The DNA of the CDR3 is TGCAGCGTTGAAGTAGGGGGCACTGAAGCTTTCTTT.

This clonotype showed up many times. The chain uses TRBV20-1 and TRBJ1-6; D unresolved. The CDR3 contains 15 residues. V lost 1 base to trimming and J lost 0 bases, with 7 bases between them. The germline gives CDR1 DFQATT, CDR2 SNEGSKA (reference sequence). CDR3 bases: TGCAGTGCTAGAGGGGCGAGCTCCTATAATTCACCCCTCCACTTT. This sequence encodes CSARGASSYNSPLHF.

This clonotype was seen at least ten times. The genes are TRBV12-3 or TRBV12-4 and TRBJ2-3, with a tentative D call TRBD1 (6 bases). CDR3 length: 15 amino acids. Trimming shortened V by 7 bases and J by 4 bases, and 18 bases separated the two germline ends. The DNA of the CDR3 is TGTGCCAGCACCCCTAGGGGGTCCGCGTCAGATACGCAGTATTTT. As protein: CASTPRGSASDTQYF.

The V call is TRBV20-1, the J call TRBJ2-3; 8 bases are shared with TRBD2. V gave up 0 bases and J gave up 1 base; unmatched junction bases: 6. CDR1 is DFQATT, CDR2 SNEGSKA, per germline (reference sequence). This CDR3 has 16 residues. The CDR3 coding sequence is TGCAGTGCTAGAGAATTGAGCGGGAGAGGCACAGATACGCAGTATTTT. Translated, it gives CSARELSGRGTDTQYF.

Many counts were recorded for this clonotype. V and J are TRBV5-1 and TRBJ2-3, with D tentatively TRBD2 (5 bases). The CDR3 extends over 18 amino acids. Between the trimmed V and J ends, which lost 3 bases and 2 bases, there was a span of 22 bases. Germline CDR1 and CDR2: SGHRS and YFSETQ. CDR3 DNA sequence: TGCGCCAGCAGCTCTTTTCCGCTGGCAGCGGCCTTCACAGATACGCAGTATTTT. Protein: CASSSFPLAAAFTDTQYF.

This clonotype appeared many times. The DNA for the CDR3 is TGCAGTGCGGCCGGAATGGCGTATGGCTACACCTTC. Protein: CSAAGMAYGYTF. The chain links TRBV20-1 to TRBJ1-2, with D uncertain. The CDR3 runs to 12 residues. V was trimmed by 6 bases and J by 5 bases, leaving 13 bases between them. CDR1 and CDR2 (germline): DFQATT, SNEGSKA (reference sequence).

This clonotype turned up a few times. The chain carries TRBV7-8 and TRBJ2-7, with 7 bases matching TRBD2. Trimming cost V 5 bases and J 7 bases; bases outside gene matches: 14. The CDR3 length is 15 residues. The germline V gene has CDR1 SGHVS and CDR2 FQNEAQ. The CDR3 spells CASSPLAATPWEQYF. In DNA form, the CDR3 reads TGTGCCAGCAGCCCGCTAGCGGCTACCCCTTGGGAGCAGTACTTC.

This clonotype was counted many times. The chain employs TRBV3-1 and TRBJ2-7, with D possibly TRBD2 on 5 matching bases. The V gene's germline CDR1 is LGHDT and CDR2 YNNKEL (reference sequence). V was shortened by 4 bases and J by 6 bases, with 16 bases between the two germline ends. The CDR3 has 14 amino acids. The CDR3 bases are TGTGCCAGCAGCCCCTCCTCACTAGTACGCGAGCAGTACTTC. Translated: CASSPSSLVREQYF.

This clonotype showed up many times. The gene calls are TRBV12-3 or TRBV12-4 and TRBJ2-1, with D perhaps matching TRBD1 (10 bases). CDR3 length equals 21 residues. Trimming pared 5 bases from V and 2 bases from J, leaving 31 bases between. CDR3 sequence: CASSPGQGVWLAGRTYNEQFF. CDR3 bases: TGTGCCAGCAGTCCCGGACAGGGGGTGTGGCTAGCGGGACGAACCTACAATGAGCAGTTCTTC.

V is TRBV20-1 and J is TRBJ2-6, with D possibly TRBD2 on 5 matching bases. Deletions cut 2 bases from V and 0 bases from J, with 8 bases between. The CDR3 has 15 amino acids. Germline loops: CDR1 DFQATT, CDR2 SNEGSKA (reference sequence). Written as DNA, the CDR3 is TGCAGTGCTAGATTGGGGAGCTCTGGGGCCAACGTCCTGACTTTC. Protein product: CSARLGSSGANVLTF.

CDR3 DNA: TGCAGTGCTAAAGAGGGCGGGCCCTACAATGAGCAGTTCTTC. It specifies CSAKEGGPYNEQFF. The rearrangement links TRBV20-1 to TRBJ2-1, with D tentatively TRBD2 (5 bases). Trimming took off 4 bases at V and 2 bases at J, with 12 bases between the two ends. The CDR3 loop spans 14 amino acids. CDR1 and CDR2 (germline): DFQATT, SNEGSKA (reference sequence).

The chain uses TRBV7-2 and TRBJ2-5; the match to TRBD2 covers 12 bases. In germline, CDR1 is SGHTA, CDR2 FQGNSA. There are 17 residues in the CDR3. V shed 4 bases, J shed 1 base, and the junction held 7 bases outside the gene matches. The CDR3 DNA reads as TGTGCCAGCAGCTACGGACTAGCGGGGAAAGTCCAAGAGACCCAGTACTTC. Translating gives CASSYGLAGKVQETQYF.

The J gene is TRBJ2-5, the V gene TRBV7-9; D might be TRBD2 (5 bases). CDR1 and CDR2 (germline): SEHNR, FQNEAQ (reference sequence). CDR3 length: 17 residues. Between the trimmed V and J ends, which lost 2 bases and 1 base, there was a span of 17 bases. CDR3 amino acids: CASSLIDLATFQETQYF. CDR3 sequence (DNA): TGTGCCAGCAGCTTAATAGATCTAGCAACGTTCCAAGAGACCCAGTACTTC.

This clonotype has at least ten counts. The chain uses TRBV7-6 and TRBJ1-1; 7 bases agree with TRBD1. The CDR3 sequence is 16 residues long. The trim removed 5 bases at V and 4 bases at J, leaving 13 bases unmatched. From germline, CDR1 is SGHVS and CDR2 FNYEAQ. The CDR3 loop is CASSATQGFKFTEAFF. CDR3 in DNA: TGTGCCAGCAGCGCCACACAGGGGTTTAAGTTCACTGAAGCTTTCTTT.

This clonotype was seen at least ten times. DNA for the CDR3: TGTGCCAGCAGTTTTCGTTACGATGAGCAGTTCTTC. It codes for CASSFRYDEQFF. The chain has TRBV12-3 or TRBV12-4 and TRBJ2-1; D gene uncertain. Trimming stripped 3 bases from V and 8 bases from J, with 8 bases between. The CDR3 loop spans 12 amino acids.

V is TRBV20-1 and J is TRBJ1-5; D is perhaps TRBD1 (6 bases). Per the germline V gene, CDR1 is DFQATT and CDR2 is SNEGSKA (reference sequence). The CDR3 consists of 13 residues. V was clipped by 2 bases and J by 6 bases, with 11 bases between them. The CDR3, as DNA: TGCAGTGCTAGACAGGGGCGGTTTCAGCCCCAGCATTTT. Protein: CSARQGRFQPQHF.

J is TRBJ2-7 and V is TRBV5-6; D remains unclear. CDR1 is SGHDT and CDR2 is YYEEEE in the germline V gene. V was clipped by 5 bases and J by 6 bases, with 9 bases between them. The CDR3 length is 11 residues. In nucleotides, the CDR3 is TGTGCCAGCAGTTTGTCATCCGAGCAGTACTTC. Amino acids: CASSLSSEQYF.

This clonotype has at least ten counts. The chain has TRBV6-6 and TRBJ1-2, with D possibly being TRBD1 (5 bases). The germline gives CDR1 MNHNY, CDR2 SVGAGI (reference sequence). Trimming took off 4 bases at V and 3 bases at J, with 9 bases between the two ends. This CDR3 is 13 amino acids long. CDR3 nucleotide sequence: TGTGCCAGCAGTTCGGGACGGTACTATGGCTACACCTTC. This codes for CASSSGRYYGYTF.

This clonotype was counted at least ten times. The chain joins TRBV12-3 or TRBV12-4 to TRBJ2-1; TRBD2 agrees at 10 bases. The J segment lost 4 bases and the V segment lost 5 bases, leaving 11 bases of the junction unmatched. This CDR3 comprises 17 residues. The CDR3 sequence: CASSTLGLAAAYNEQFF. The CDR3, as DNA: TGTGCCAGCAGTACCCTCGGACTAGCGGCAGCTTACAATGAGCAGTTCTTC.

This clonotype was observed many times. The chain couples TRBV20-1 to TRBJ2-1, with 8 nucleotides matching TRBD2. The CDR3 extends over 14 amino acids. V shed 8 bases, J shed 1 base, and the junction held 7 bases outside the gene matches. Germline CDR1 and CDR2: DFQATT and SNEGSKA (reference sequence). CDR3 amino acids: CSCTSGISYNEQFF. DNA for the CDR3: TGCAGTTGCACTAGCGGCATTTCCTACAATGAGCAGTTCTTC.